Following are 6 T cell receptor beta chains from one sample sequenced in a study of cytomegalovirus exposure and HLA in healthy donors listed by TCRdb under 2017. The method behind the library was the immunoSEQ multiplex PCR assay. The multiplex PCR relied on a mix of 60 forward primers for TCR Vbeta segments and 13 reverse primers for TCR Jbeta segments. TCRdb obtained this table from immuneACCESS and retained in-frame rearrangements with V and J assigned. These tables miss some clones; where compared with another copy, unresolved V genes account for less than half of the shortfall, and the remainder is unexplained. This sample has about 190,000 clones in its table, and approximately 85% of those were observed once. In total, the top ten clones hold around 0.8% of the sample. Sequencing was performed on PBMCs. The source of these receptors is a woman between 18 and 29 years old in good health and CMV-seronegative.

This sequence joins TRBV30 and TRBJ2-2, with D possibly TRBD2 on 5 matching bases. V was clipped by 1 base and J by 6 bases, with 6 bases between them. Germline CDR1 is GTSNPN and CDR2 is SVGIG (reference sequence). This CDR3 has 12 amino acids. The CDR3 bases are TGTGCCTGGAGTGGGGGAGCCGGGGAGCTGTTTTTT. It codes for CAWSGGAGELFF.

The J gene is TRBJ2-7, the V gene TRBV6-6; TRBD1 matches 8 bases. V lost 3 bases, J lost 3 bases, and 10 bases stayed unmatched. CDR1 is MNHNY and CDR2 is SVGAGI in the germline V gene (reference sequence). The CDR3 runs 16 residues. The CDR3 protein is CASSYFSTGVSYEQYF. In DNA, the CDR3 is TGTGCCAGCAGTTATTTCTCGACAGGGGTTAGCTACGAGCAGTACTTC.

The chain has TRBV29-1 and TRBJ2-7; 9 bases are a match to TRBD2. Trimming at V came to 7 bases and at J to 3 bases, leaving 7 bases not matched to a gene. CDR1 is SQVTM and CDR2 is ANQGSEA in the germline V gene. This CDR3 has 13 amino acids. CDR3 in amino acids: CSARGGAGYEQYF. CDR3 sequence (DNA): TGCAGCGCCCGCGGGGGGGCGGGCTACGAGCAGTACTTC.

This chain links TRBV7-9 with TRBJ1-1, with 7 nucleotides matching TRBD1. The CDR3 length is 17 residues. V trimming: 6 bases; J trimming: 0 bases; junction bases outside the gene matches: 13. Germline CDR1 and CDR2: SEHNR and FQNEAQ (reference sequence). The DNA of the CDR3 is TGTGCCAGCAGGCTTGGACAGGCCCTTCAGGTGAACACTGAAGCTTTCTTT. Translated, it gives CASRLGQALQVNTEAFF.

This clone was observed a handful of times. The V gene is TRBV6-1, the J gene TRBJ2-5; 9 bases line up with TRBD1. Germline lookup yields CDR1 MNHNS and CDR2 SASEGT. CDR3 size: 15 residues. J was trimmed by 5 bases and V by 6 bases; bases with no gene match: 10. CDR3 bases: TGTGCCAGCAGAGCAAGACAGGGGGGAGGCGAGACCCAGTACTTC. Translation: CASRARQGGGETQYF.

This clone was seen just once. The chain combines TRBV7-9 with TRBJ2-3; 9 bases fit TRBD2. The CDR3 is 15 amino acids. With V trimmed by 7 bases and J by 6 bases, 11 bases remained unmatched. Germline CDR1 SEHNR, CDR2 FQNEAQ (reference sequence). The CDR3 sequence: CASTQSSGEMDTQYF. As DNA, the CDR3 is TGTGCCAGCACCCAATCTAGCGGGGAAATGGATACGCAGTATTTT.